This T cell receptor (beta chain) was documented in a study of CD8 T cells in Susac syndrome. Germline V gene sequence: CDR1 MGHRA, CDR2 YSYEKL. The CDR3 covers 17 residues. Trimming took 3 bases from V and 3 from J; bases not matched to a gene: 11. Study findings and constraints: TCR sequencing and HLA analysis covered a relatively small number of individuals.

Random hexamers served to reverse transcribe about 0.5 to 1 ug RNA. TCRdb reprocessed the immunoSEQ multiplex PCR reads via MiXCR and lists one record per CDR3 protein. Here the sample spans 250,000 or so distinct CDR3 sequences, just over 90% being singletons. Turning to this clonotype: Its antigen is not identified.

This chain links TRBV4-1 with TRBJ2-3, with 8 bases identical to TRBD1. The receptor was isolated from a human donor with multiple sclerosis. The specimen was CD4+ T cells from PBMCs. The CDR3 sequence is CASSHPTGVGFTDTQYF. The CDR3 DNA follows: TGCGCCAGCAGCCACCCGACAGGGGTAGGATTTACAGATACGCAGTATTTT.